This TCR beta chain was documented in a study of CD8+ T cells in alopecia areata. Study information: Patients given treatment had severity scored by the percentage of scalp area affected. The study's findings and limits: Lesional scalp exceeded normal scalp in clonality, especially in alopecia totalis/universalis.

Stated treatment: oral pan-JAK inhibitor, 5-10 mg twice daily. The CDR3 totals 15 residues. Germline-derived CDR1 and CDR2 are MNHEY and SMNVEV (reference sequence). V lost 4 bases to trimming and J lost 1 base; unmatched junction nucleotides: 5. Sequencing templates came from extracted RNA that was reverse transcribed into cDNA. This table comes from immunoSEQ multiplex PCR, and its TCRdb copy is limited to in-frame clones, with some not included. The table has a few hundred thousand clones, under 40% seen once. Points on this clone: No antigen is known for it.

The sequence derives from a human donor with alopecia areata. The chain links TRBV27 to TRBJ1-1, with 8 nucleotides matching TRBD1. The sample here was CD4+ T cells sorted from blood, taken at approximately week 31, from a patient treated with tofacitinib. CDR3 region: CASSSLGQANTEAFF. CDR3 coding DNA: TGTGCCAGCAGTTCATTGGGACAGGCGAACACTGAAGCTTTCTTT.